This passage covers 21 T cell receptor beta chains from one sample sequenced in a study of T cells in Graves' hyperthyroidism and ophthalmopathy. TCR beta CDR3 regions were amplified from RNA. Initially, a first-round RT-PCR of the TCR CDR3 employed the HTBI primer set. TCRdb recomputed calls from the multiplex PCR reads with MiXCR, one row per CDR3 protein. Here the sample spans approximately 530,000 distinct CDR3 sequences, 16% being singletons. The sample comprised blood. The receptors were gathered from a woman in her late teens or twenties with Graves' hyperthyroidism.

This clonotype was observed a handful of times. The CDR3 loop reads CAISESAGNQPQHF. CDR3 coding DNA: TGTGCCATCAGTGAGAGTGCAGGCAATCAGCCCCAGCATTTT. The V gene is TRBV10-3, the J gene TRBJ1-5, with no clear D. In germline, CDR1 is ENHRY, CDR2 SYGVKD. The CDR3 has 14 amino acids. V dropped 2 bases and J dropped 2 bases, with 7 bases sitting between them.

This clonotype was detected ten times or more. The CDR3 reads CASSGTLGLGDEQYF. The CDR3 DNA is TGTGCCAGCAGCGGAACCCTGGGACTAGGTGACGAGCAGTACTTC. The chain joins TRBV3-1 to TRBJ2-7; the match to TRBD2 covers 8 bases. The CDR3 has 15 residues. After removal of 5 bases from V and 5 bases from J, the junction contained 11 bases not matched to a gene. Germline V gene data show CDR1 as LGHDT and CDR2 as YNNKEL (reference sequence).

Many counts were recorded for this clonotype. The genes are TRBV6-5 and TRBJ2-7; 9 nucleotides line up with TRBD1. Germline V gene data show CDR1 as MNHEY and CDR2 as SVGAGI. V lost 2 bases and J lost 5; bases outside the gene matches: 10. This CDR3 has 16 amino acids. CDR3 region: CASSYTGTGTYHEQYF. In DNA, the CDR3 is TGTGCCAGCAGTTACACCGGGACAGGGACCTATCACGAGCAGTACTTC.

This chain joins TRBV15 and TRBJ1-5; D not resolved. There are 12 residues in the CDR3. CDR1 and CDR2 from the germline V gene are LNHNV and YYDKDF (reference sequence). Trimming pared 0 bases from V and 7 bases from J, leaving 4 bases between. The CDR3 reads CATSRDFQPQHF. The DNA of the CDR3 is TGTGCCACCAGCAGAGATTTCCAGCCCCAGCATTTT. Variable domain in full (rest from reference TRBV15 and TRBJ1-5): DAMVIQNPRYQVTQFGKPVTLSCSQTLNHNVMYWYQQKSSQAPKLLFHYYDKDFNNEADTPDNFQSRRPNTSFCFLDIRSPGLGDTAMYLCATSRDFQPQHFGDGTRLSIL.

The V call is TRBV15, the J call TRBJ2-3; D uncertain. V lost 1 base, J lost 6 bases, and 11 bases lay in between. Germline CDR1 reads LNHNV; CDR2 reads YYDKDF (reference sequence). This CDR3 has 14 amino acids. DNA of the CDR3: TGTGCCACCAGCAGAGGTTCCTGGTCTGATACGCAGTATTTT. It translates to CATSRGSWSDTQYF. Using reference TRBV15 and TRBJ2-3 for the parts outside the CDR3, the full variable domain is DAMVIQNPRYQVTQFGKPVTLSCSQTLNHNVMYWYQQKSSQAPKLLFHYYDKDFNNEADTPDNFQSRRPNTSFCFLDIRSPGLGDTAMYLCATSRGSWSDTQYFGPGTRLTVL.

This clonotype was detected a few times. CDR3 coding DNA: TGTGCCAGCAGCTTTATTGACATTAACTATGGCTACACCTTC. Its translation: CASSFIDINYGYTF. The rearrangement uses TRBV5-6 and TRBJ1-2; no definite D call. Germline lookup yields CDR1 SGHDT and CDR2 YYEEEE. CDR3 size: 14 residues. V was shortened by 2 bases and J by 1 base, with 9 bases between the two germline ends. The entire variable domain, with the rest obtained from reference TRBV5-6 and TRBJ1-2, is as follows: DAGVTQSPTHLIKTRGQQVTLRCSPKSGHDTVSWYQQALGQGPQFIFQYYEEEERQRGNFPDRFSGHQFPNYSSELNVNALLLGDSALYLCASSFIDINYGYTFGSGTRLTVV.

This clonotype was seen many times. CDR3 in amino acids: CASSQNGGFMNTEAFF. The CDR3 DNA reads TGCGCCAGCAGCCAGAACGGGGGGTTCATGAACACTGAAGCTTTCTTT. This chain uses TRBV5-1 with TRBJ1-1; D possibly corresponds to TRBD1 (5 bases). Germline CDR1 is SGHRS and CDR2 is YFSETQ. Trimming removed 4 bases at V and 0 bases at J, with 16 bases between. This CDR3 has 16 residues.

This clonotype has just a few counts. The chain links TRBV20-1 to TRBJ2-2; D gene unclear. V was cut by 2 bases and J by 5 bases, with 9 bases left in between. CDR3 length equals 13 residues. Germline V gene sequence: CDR1 DFQATT, CDR2 SNEGSKA (reference sequence). CDR3 sequence reads: CSARRWKTGELFF. The CDR3 region has the DNA TGCAGTGCTAGAAGGTGGAAGACCGGGGAGCTGTTTTTT.

This chain joins TRBV5-1 and TRBJ1-5, with D unclear. Looked up from germline, CDR1 is SGHRS and CDR2 is YFSETQ. The CDR3 runs to 15 residues. V lost 4 bases to trimming and J lost 0 bases, with 11 bases between them. The chain's CDR3 is CASSPSGDSNQPQHF. Here the CDR3 DNA reads TGCGCCAGCAGCCCATCCGGGGATAGCAATCAGCCCCAGCATTTT. The full variable domain, its missing parts supplied by reference TRBV5-1 and TRBJ1-5, is KAGVTQTPRYLIKTRGQQVTLSCSPISGHRSVSWYQQTPGQGLQFLFEYFSETQRNKGNFPGRFSGRQFSNSRSEMNVSTLELGDSALYLCASSPSGDSNQPQHFGDGTRLSIL.

Written as DNA, the CDR3 is TGCAGTGCTAGAGGGGGGGCCGAATACGAGCAGTACTTC. This encodes CSARGGAEYEQYF. The gene calls are TRBV20-1 and TRBJ2-7; D assignment may be TRBD1 or TRBD2 (6 bases each). The CDR3 runs to 13 residues. CDR1 and CDR2 from the germline V gene are DFQATT and SNEGSKA (reference sequence). The ends were cut back, 1 base at V and 4 bases at J, with 11 bases in the middle.

With regard to this clonotype: With a much larger clone just one base away, this may be a read error. This rearrangement joins TRBV20-1 to TRBJ2-7, with 8 positions matching TRBD2. CDR3 length: 16 amino acids. Germline V gives CDR1 DFQATT, CDR2 SNEGSKA (reference sequence). The CDR3 spells CSARDFLAGSSYERYF. CDR3 DNA: TGCAGTGCTAGAGATTTCCTAGCGGGTAGCTCCTACGAGCGGTACTTC.

This clonotype appeared many times. This chain uses TRBV7-8 with TRBJ2-5; the match to TRBD1 covers 9 bases. Germline V gene data show CDR1 as SGHVS and CDR2 as FQNEAQ. This CDR3 spans 14 amino acids. The J segment lost 5 bases and the V segment lost 5 bases, leaving 6 bases of the junction unmatched. The CDR3 region has the DNA TGTGCCAGCAGCCGGGACAGGGACCTTGAGACCCAGTACTTC. As protein: CASSRDRDLETQYF.

This clonotype has only one observation. The chain carries TRBV6-2 or TRBV6-3 and TRBJ2-6, with a possible D match to TRBD2 (6 bases). V gave up 2 bases and J gave up 4 bases, with 9 bases separating them. Germline values: CDR1 MNHEY, CDR2 SVGEGT. This CDR3 is built from 15 residues. The chain's CDR3 is CASSYAGLGANVLTF. The CDR3 DNA sequence: TGTGCCAGCAGTTACGCGGGGTTAGGGGCCAACGTCCTGACTTTC.

Ten or more counts support this clonotype. This chain connects TRBV7-9 to TRBJ1-2; D ambiguous. The V and J ends lost 4 bases and 7 bases respectively, with 13 bases between them. The germline gives CDR1 SEHNR, CDR2 FQNEAQ (reference sequence). This CDR3 has 13 residues. CDR3 sequence: CASSSRTILGYTF. The CDR3 bases are TGTGCCAGCAGCTCCCGGACCATACTTGGCTACACCTTC.

This clonotype has just a few counts. The genes are TRBV19 and TRBJ2-1; perhaps TRBD2 as D (6 bases). Germline assignment: CDR1 LNHDA and CDR2 SQIVND (reference sequence). The CDR3 length is 14 residues. Trimming removed 5 bases from V and 8 bases from J, with 16 bases in between. CDR3: CASSLDYLLYEQFF. CDR3 coding DNA: TGTGCCAGTAGTCTGGACTACCTGCTCTATGAGCAGTTCTTC.

This clonotype was picked up a small number of times. The chain has TRBV6-6 and TRBJ2-1; 8 nucleotides match TRBD2. V was clipped by 1 base and J by 7 bases; unmatched bases: 12. Germline CDR1 and CDR2: MNHNY and SVGAGI (reference sequence). CDR3 length: 17 amino acids. For the CDR3, the DNA is TGTGCCAGCAGTTACTGGGGAGGTAGACTAGCGAGGAATGAGCAGTTCTTC. This encodes CASSYWGGRLARNEQFF.

This clonotype was recorded many times. The genes are TRBV12-3 or TRBV12-4 and TRBJ1-5, with a tentative D call TRBD1 (5 bases). The CDR3 runs to 15 residues. V was pared by 3 bases and J by 2 bases, with 11 bases between. The CDR3: CASSLIGVGNQPQHF. In DNA, the CDR3 is TGTGCCAGCAGTTTGATAGGGGTAGGCAATCAGCCCCAGCATTTT.

The J gene is TRBJ2-5, the V gene TRBV7-2; no definite D call. Trimming took 5 bases from V and 2 from J, leaving 12 bases between them. Per the germline V gene, CDR1 is SGHTA and CDR2 is FQGNSA. CDR3 length: 14 residues. The CDR3 bases are TGTGCCAGCAGCAAGGATGCTAGACAAGAGACCCAGTACTTC. Amino acids: CASSKDARQETQYF.

This clonotype came up a few times. This chain joins TRBV6-5 and TRBJ1-2, with 7 positions matching TRBD1. Germline CDR1 and CDR2: MNHEY and SVGAGI. J lost 6 bases, V lost 0 bases, and 16 bases had no gene match. The CDR3 has 18 amino acids. The DNA for the CDR3 is TGTGCCAGCAGTTACTCTTGGAACTGGGGACAGTCGCAGGATGGCTACACCTTC. Encoded protein: CASSYSWNWGQSQDGYTF.

The chain joins TRBV7-9 to TRBJ1-2; D might be TRBD1 (5 bases). Germline CDR1 is SEHNR and CDR2 is FQNEAQ (reference sequence). The CDR3 has 14 amino acids. V lost 5 bases and J lost 4, with 14 bases in between. The CDR3 nucleotides read TGTGCCAGCAGCCATCCAAGAGACAGCTATGGCTACACCTTC. As protein: CASSHPRDSYGYTF.

The chain uses TRBV12-5 and TRBJ1-5; 7 bases are shared with TRBD1. The CDR3 length is 16 residues. CDR1 and CDR2 from the germline V gene are LGHNT and FRNRAP. V was clipped by 2 bases and J by 9 bases; unmatched bases: 13. The CDR3 is CASGLNLDRKAWPQHF. DNA of the CDR3: TGTGCTAGTGGTTTGAACTTGGACAGGAAGGCTTGGCCCCAGCATTTT.